Below, 29 T cell receptor beta chains from the same sample are listed, as sequenced in a study of response to subunit inactivated influenza vaccine. TCRdb re-derived calls from the RT-PCR reads in MiXCR, one entry per CDR3 protein. The data contain some 550,000 distinct CDR3 sequences, under 25% of them singletons. These records were also assigned to another study, of T cells expressing NK-cell markers. This second report adds: The authors made TCR beta cDNA libraries by 5'RACE template switching. This switching added a universal primer site and UMIs.

The sample in question was CD4+ T cells sorted from PBMCs, obtained 12 days after vaccination. Receptors originate from a man aged 45-65 years who received an inactivated influenza vaccine.

The chain has TRBV29-1 and TRBJ2-2; D not resolved. The CDR3 runs 11 residues. The germline gives CDR1 SQVTM, CDR2 ANQGSEA. V was shortened by 7 bases and J by 3 bases, with 6 bases between the two germline ends. CDR3 sequence: CSGGHTGELFF. DNA for the CDR3: TGCAGCGGCGGACACACCGGGGAGCTGTTTTTT.

The V call is TRBV4-2, the J call TRBJ1-4; 7 nucleotides line up with TRBD1. Germline CDR1 LGHNA, CDR2 YNFKEQ. The length of the CDR3 is 14 residues. V lost 4 bases and J lost 8; bases outside the gene matches: 7. As DNA, the CDR3 is TGTGCCAGCAGCCCCGGGGACAGCAGGGAAAAACTGTTTTTT. Translated: CASSPGDSREKLFF.

This clonotype has only a few counts. The chain couples TRBV7-2 to TRBJ2-5, with D possibly TRBD2 on 7 matching bases. CDR1 and CDR2 from the germline V gene are SGHTA and FQGNSA. This CDR3 is built from 16 residues. Trimming pared 0 bases from V and 4 bases from J, leaving 15 bases between. The CDR3 nucleotides read TGTGCCAGCAGCTTAGCGCCGGGGGGCTTTGGAGAGACCCAGTACTTC. Its protein product is CASSLAPGGFGETQYF.

This rearrangement joins TRBV5-1 to TRBJ2-3, with 10 bases identical to TRBD2. The germline V gene encodes CDR1 SGHRS and CDR2 YFSETQ. V was clipped by 7 bases and J by 0 bases; unmatched bases: 8. The CDR3 sequence is 16 residues long. DNA of the CDR3: TGCGCCAGCGGGGCTAGCGGGGGAGTTAGCACAGATACGCAGTATTTT. It is translated as CASGASGGVSTDTQYF.

The genes are TRBV7-8 and TRBJ1-2; TRBD1 is a possible D gene (5 bases). There are 17 residues in the CDR3. V was cut by 0 bases and J by 7 bases, with 21 bases left in between. Germline-derived CDR1 and CDR2 are SGHVS and FQNEAQ. CDR3 loop: CASSLALRQTAGRGYTF. CDR3 bases: TGTGCCAGCAGCTTAGCATTGCGACAGACGGCGGGGCGTGGCTACACCTTC.

The chain is built from TRBV18 and TRBJ2-3; D call uncertain. Germline V gene sequence: CDR1 KGHSH, CDR2 LQKENI. CDR3 length: 13 amino acids. V lost 3 bases to trimming and J lost 0 bases, with 4 bases between them. The CDR3 coding sequence is TGTGCCAGCTCACCGCATAGCACAGATACGCAGTATTTT. Its translation is CASSPHSTDTQYF.

This clonotype has just a few counts. The chain recombines TRBV4-3 with TRBJ1-2, with D perhaps TRBD1 (5 bases). The V gene lost 1 base and the J gene lost 4 bases, with 13 bases spanning the gap. The CDR3 runs to 15 residues. Germline CDR1 LGHNA, CDR2 YSLEER. CDR3 region: CASSQVRGSSYGYTF. CDR3 in DNA: TGCGCCAGCAGCCAAGTTCGGGGGAGCAGCTATGGCTACACCTTC.

This rearrangement joins TRBV30 to TRBJ1-1; 8 bases fit TRBD1. The CDR3 is 13 amino acids. V gave up 3 bases and J gave up 3 bases; unmatched junction bases: 3. Germline V gene sequence: CDR1 GTSNPN, CDR2 SVGIG (reference sequence). The CDR3 is CAWRDRVYTEAFF. The CDR3 bases are TGTGCCTGGAGGGACAGGGTGTACACTGAAGCTTTCTTT.

This chain connects TRBV5-1 to TRBJ2-3; D uncertain. The germline V and J ends were trimmed by 4 bases and 6 bases, with 15 bases remaining between them. The germline V gene has CDR1 SGHRS and CDR2 YFSETQ. The CDR3 contains 14 residues. The DNA for the CDR3 is TGCGCCAGCAGCCCGGACCGCATCGCGGATACGCAGTATTTT. Encoded protein: CASSPDRIADTQYF.

This clonotype was seen more than once but under ten times. This rearrangement joins TRBV29-1 to TRBJ2-5; D gene ambiguous. The CDR3 contains 14 residues. CDR1 and CDR2 (germline): SQVTM, ANQGSEA. The germline V and J ends were trimmed by 1 base and 5 bases, with 14 bases remaining between them. The CDR3, as DNA: TGCAGCGTTGAAGTAGGTACAGTCCGGGAGACCCAGTACTTC. Translated: CSVEVGTVRETQYF. Filled out from reference TRBV29-1 and TRBJ2-5, the complete variable domain reads SAVISQKPSRDICQRGTSLTIQCQVDSQVTMMFWYRQQPGQSLTLIATANQGSEATYESGFVIDKFPISRPNLTFSTLTVSNMSPEDSSIYLCSVEVGTVRETQYFGPGTRLLVL.

This clonotype has more than one count but fewer than ten. The CDR3 loop is CASSQDRGGGAPDTQYF. The CDR3 region has the DNA TGCGCCAGCAGCCAAGATAGAGGCGGGGGGGCCCCAGATACGCAGTATTTT. This rearrangement joins TRBV4-1 to TRBJ2-3, with 9 bases matching TRBD2. Trimming at V came to 0 bases and at J to 4 bases, leaving 8 bases not matched to a gene. CDR3 length equals 17 residues. CDR1 is MGHRA, CDR2 YSYEKL, per germline.

This clonotype was observed a few times. The chain joins TRBV5-1 to TRBJ1-1; 8 positions match TRBD1. Germline CDR1 is SGHRS and CDR2 is YFSETQ. This CDR3 has 13 residues. The junction had 4 bases not matched to a gene; V was cut back by 7 bases and J by 2 bases. CDR3 sequence: CASAGQANTEAFF. As DNA, the CDR3 is TGCGCCAGCGCGGGACAGGCAAACACTGAAGCTTTCTTT.

This clonotype was counted a few times. V is TRBV6-5 and J is TRBJ2-7; D is unclear. V gave up 7 bases and J gave up 3 bases, with 10 bases separating them. CDR3 length: 12 amino acids. Germline CDR1 is MNHEY and CDR2 is SVGAGI. CDR3 sequence (DNA): TGTGCCAGCATGGATGGATTCTACGAGCAGTACTTC. Translation: CASMDGFYEQYF.

This clonotype was counted many times. V gene TRBV10-3 combines with J gene TRBJ2-6; 12 nucleotides line up with TRBD1. Germline CDR1 is ENHRY and CDR2 is SYGVKD. The CDR3 is 15 amino acids. With 10 bases clipped from V and 2 bases from J, the junction kept 3 bases outside the gene matches. The CDR3 protein is CATGQGATGANVLTF. In nucleotides, the CDR3 is TGTGCCACGGGACAGGGGGCCACTGGGGCCAACGTCCTGACTTTC.

The chain is built from TRBV20-1 and TRBJ2-1; TRBD2 matches 9 bases. The CDR3 has 15 residues. V dropped 6 bases and J dropped 0; count of bases not matched to a gene: 6. Germline values: CDR1 DFQATT, CDR2 SNEGSKA (reference sequence). The CDR3 sequence is CSAYRLADSYNEQFF. The CDR3 region has the DNA TGCAGTGCCTACAGACTAGCGGACTCCTACAATGAGCAGTTCTTC.

CDR3 DNA sequence: TGCAGTGCCAAGGTGCGGATAACGGGTTACGCGCAGTATTTT. It encodes CSAKVRITGYAQYF. V usage is TRBV20-1 and J usage is TRBJ2-3; no reliable D call. CDR1 is DFQATT, CDR2 SNEGSKA, per germline (reference sequence). Trimming removed 6 bases at V and 10 bases at J, with 23 bases between. CDR3 length: 14 amino acids.

The sample holds many counts of this clonotype. The genes are TRBV20-1 and TRBJ2-4; 8 positions agree with TRBD2. Germline V gives CDR1 DFQATT, CDR2 SNEGSKA (reference sequence). The CDR3 totals 16 residues. V was pared by 0 bases and J by 2 bases, with 6 bases of the junction left unmatched. The CDR3 loop is CSARDIRGGTKNIQYF. As DNA, the CDR3 is TGCAGTGCTAGAGATATACGCGGGGGGACCAAAAACATTCAGTACTTC.

The rearrangement joins TRBV5-1 to TRBJ2-5, with D maybe TRBD1 (5 bases). Germline V CDR1 and CDR2: SGHRS, YFSETQ. The V end was cut by 0 bases, the J end by 2 bases, with 14 bases between. CDR3 length equals 16 residues. This CDR3 is CASSLEGAGRQETQYF. Here the CDR3 DNA reads TGCGCCAGCAGCTTGGAAGGGGCAGGGCGTCAAGAGACCCAGTACTTC.

This clonotype was seen ten or more times. The CDR3: CASRLQNAAYEQYF. The DNA for the CDR3 is TGTGCCAGCAGACTTCAGAATGCCGCCTACGAGCAGTACTTC. The chain uses TRBV27 and TRBJ2-7; D unclear. V lost 6 bases, J lost 2 bases, and 14 bases lay in between. CDR1 and CDR2 from the germline V gene are MNHEY and SMNVEV (reference sequence). The CDR3 has 14 amino acids.

The chain is built from TRBV5-6 and TRBJ1-2; unclear D gene. The CDR3 length is 12 residues. V dropped 7 bases and J dropped 2 bases, with 9 bases sitting between them. The germline CDR1 and CDR2 sequences are SGHDT and YYEEEE. The DNA of the CDR3 is TGTGCCAGCGGGAGGCAGAACTATGGCTACACCTTC. Its translation is CASGRQNYGYTF.

In this sample, this clonotype turned up many times. The V and J genes are TRBV5-1 and TRBJ1-2, with D uncertain. The CDR3 is 14 amino acids. The germline V gene encodes CDR1 SGHRS and CDR2 YFSETQ. V was clipped by 4 bases and J by 3 bases, with 13 bases between them. CDR3 in DNA: TGCGCCAGCAGCCCAGCCCTGGGAGACTATGGCTACACCTTC. Its protein is CASSPALGDYGYTF.

The genes are TRBV11-2 and TRBJ2-5; D is perhaps TRBD2 (6 bases). This CDR3 is 14 amino acids long. Germline V gene data show CDR1 as SGHAT and CDR2 as FQNNGV. Between the trimmed V and J ends, which lost 3 bases and 1 base, there was a span of 9 bases. In DNA, the CDR3 is TGTGCCAGCAGCTTTGGGGGGACCCAAGAGACCCAGTACTTC. The encoded protein is CASSFGGTQETQYF.

This clonotype was counted a few times. V gene TRBV4-3 combines with J gene TRBJ1-5; D may be TRBD1 (5 bases). The CDR3 spans 17 residues. Trimming left V 1 base short and J 3 bases short, with 16 bases between. Germline lookup yields CDR1 LGHNA and CDR2 YSLEER. Here the CDR3 DNA reads TGCGCCAGCAGCCAAGTCTTTTCTGCAGGGTTCAATCAGCCCCAGCATTTT. Translated, it gives CASSQVFSAGFNQPQHF.

V and J are TRBV29-1 and TRBJ1-6, with D maybe TRBD1 (5 bases). Trimming shortened V by 4 bases and J by 5 bases, and 9 bases separated the two germline ends. CDR3 length: 13 amino acids. CDR1 is SQVTM, CDR2 ANQGSEA, per germline. The CDR3 loop is CSVGAGNNSPLHF. CDR3 DNA: TGCAGCGTTGGGGCAGGGAATAATTCACCCCTCCACTTT.

A few counts support this clonotype. The rearrangement joins TRBV5-1 to TRBJ2-7, with D maybe TRBD2 (6 bases). Germline-derived CDR1 and CDR2 are SGHRS and YFSETQ. With 4 bases removed from V and 1 base from J, the gap between germline ends came to 18 bases. The CDR3 is 16 residues long. CDR3 sequence (DNA): TGCGCCAGCAGCCCGGGGGTAGCGGCGTTATCCTACGAGCAGTACTTC. It specifies CASSPGVAALSYEQYF.

There are a few counts of this clonotype. The chain has TRBV7-9 and TRBJ1-4; D unclear. The V and J ends lost 3 bases and 4 bases respectively, with 12 bases between them. This CDR3 is 15 amino acids long. Germline V gene lookup returns CDR1 SEHNR and CDR2 FQNEAQ (reference sequence). The CDR3 loop reads CASSFDKQLNEKLFF. CDR3 DNA sequence: TGTGCCAGCAGCTTCGACAAACAGCTTAATGAAAAACTGTTTTTT. The full variable domain, completed using reference TRBV7-9 and TRBJ1-4, is DTGVSQNPRHKITKRGQNVTFRCDPISEHNRLYWYRQTLGQGPEFLTYFQNEAQLEKSRLLSDRFSAERPKGSFSTLEIQRTEQGDSAMYLCASSFDKQLNEKLFFGSGTQLSVL.

The J gene is TRBJ1-4, the V gene TRBV6-1; 9 positions agree with TRBD1. The CDR3 is 15 amino acids. The germline V gene encodes CDR1 MNHNS and CDR2 SASEGT. Unmatched junction bases numbered 12, after V lost 8 bases and J lost 8 bases. The CDR3 sequence: CASAKATGGSEKLFF. The CDR3 nucleotides read TGTGCCAGCGCCAAAGCGACAGGGGGTAGCGAAAAACTGTTTTTT.

The rearrangement joins TRBV10-1 to TRBJ2-1; D assignment may be TRBD1 or TRBD2 (5 bases each). Germline lookup yields CDR1 WNHNN and CDR2 SYGVQD (reference sequence). Deletions cut 0 bases from V and 4 bases from J, with 19 bases between. The CDR3 runs to 18 residues. CDR3 sequence: CASSESLLVGDGYNEQFF. Here the CDR3 DNA reads TGCGCCAGCAGTGAGTCCCTCCTAGTGGGGGACGGTTACAATGAGCAGTTCTTC.

The J gene is TRBJ2-7, the V gene TRBV28; either TRBD1 or TRBD2 may supply D (5 bases each). The V end was cut by 6 bases, the J end by 0 bases, with 12 bases between. The CDR3 runs 14 residues. Germline CDR1 reads MDHEN; CDR2 reads SYDVKM. In DNA form, the CDR3 reads TGTGCCAGCAGGTCGCCCGGGACCTCCTACGAGCAGTACTTC. This gives the protein CASRSPGTSYEQYF.